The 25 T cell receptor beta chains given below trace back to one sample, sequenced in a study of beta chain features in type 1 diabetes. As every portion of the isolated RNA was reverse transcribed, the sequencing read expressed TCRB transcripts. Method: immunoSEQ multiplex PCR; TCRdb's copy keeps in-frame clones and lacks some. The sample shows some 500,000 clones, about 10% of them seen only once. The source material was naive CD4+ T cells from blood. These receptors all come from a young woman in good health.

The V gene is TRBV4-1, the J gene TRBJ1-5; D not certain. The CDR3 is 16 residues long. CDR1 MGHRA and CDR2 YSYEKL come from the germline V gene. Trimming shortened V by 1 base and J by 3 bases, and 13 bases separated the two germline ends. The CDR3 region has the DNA TGCGCCAGCAGCCAAGGGCGAGGGTTCAACAATCAGCCCCAGCATTTT. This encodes CASSQGRGFNNQPQHF.

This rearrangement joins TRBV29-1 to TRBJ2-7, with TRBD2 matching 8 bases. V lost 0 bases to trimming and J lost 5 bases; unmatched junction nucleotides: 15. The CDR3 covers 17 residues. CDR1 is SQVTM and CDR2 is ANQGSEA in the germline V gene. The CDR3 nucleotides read TGCAGCGTTGAAGATAAGGCTGTTCAATCGGGGGGGGACGAGCAGTACGTC. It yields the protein CSVEDKAVQSGGDEQYV.

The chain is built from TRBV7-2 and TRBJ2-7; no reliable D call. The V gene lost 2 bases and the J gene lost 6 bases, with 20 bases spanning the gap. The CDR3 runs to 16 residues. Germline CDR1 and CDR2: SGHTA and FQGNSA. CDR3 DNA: TGTGCCAGCAGCTTAAGGCCGCTACAAGGGCGATTCGAGCAGTACTTC. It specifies CASSLRPLQGRFEQYF.

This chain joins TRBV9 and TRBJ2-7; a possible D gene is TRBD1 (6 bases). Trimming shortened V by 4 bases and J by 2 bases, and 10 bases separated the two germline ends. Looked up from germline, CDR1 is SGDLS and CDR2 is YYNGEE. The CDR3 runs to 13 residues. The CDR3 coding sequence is TGTGCCAGCAGCCCGGGACACCCCTACGAGCAGTACTTC. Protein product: CASSPGHPYEQYF.

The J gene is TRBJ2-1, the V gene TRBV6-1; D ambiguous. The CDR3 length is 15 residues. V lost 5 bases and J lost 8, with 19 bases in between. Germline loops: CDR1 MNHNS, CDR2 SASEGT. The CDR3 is CASSSAGQVKDEQFF. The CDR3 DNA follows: TGTGCCAGCAGTTCAGCTGGGCAGGTCAAGGATGAGCAGTTCTTC.

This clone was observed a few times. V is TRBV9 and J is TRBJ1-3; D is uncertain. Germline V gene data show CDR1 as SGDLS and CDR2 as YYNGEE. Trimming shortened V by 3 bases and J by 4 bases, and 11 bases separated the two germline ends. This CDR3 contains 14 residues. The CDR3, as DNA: TGTGCCAGCAGCGCGGGGAGCGGAGGAAACACCATATATTTT. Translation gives CASSAGSGGNTIYF.

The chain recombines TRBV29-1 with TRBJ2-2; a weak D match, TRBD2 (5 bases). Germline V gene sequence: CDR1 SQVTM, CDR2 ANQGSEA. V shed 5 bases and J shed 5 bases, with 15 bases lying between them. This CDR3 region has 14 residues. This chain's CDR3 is CSVQVSSGTGELFF. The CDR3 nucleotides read TGCAGCGTTCAAGTTAGTTCGGGGACCGGGGAGCTGTTTTTT.

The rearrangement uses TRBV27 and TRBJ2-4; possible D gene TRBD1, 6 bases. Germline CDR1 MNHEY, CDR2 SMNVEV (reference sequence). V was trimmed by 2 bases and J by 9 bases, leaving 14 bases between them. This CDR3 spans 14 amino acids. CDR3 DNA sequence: TGTGCCAGCAGTTTAAGGTCAGGGGAAACCATTCAGTACTTC. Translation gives CASSLRSGETIQYF.

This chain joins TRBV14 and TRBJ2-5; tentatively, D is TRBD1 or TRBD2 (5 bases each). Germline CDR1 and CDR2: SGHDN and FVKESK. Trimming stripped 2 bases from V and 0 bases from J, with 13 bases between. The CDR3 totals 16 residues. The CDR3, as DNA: TGTGCCAGCAGCCAAAATCGGGACGGATACCAAGAGACCCAGTACTTC. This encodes CASSQNRDGYQETQYF.

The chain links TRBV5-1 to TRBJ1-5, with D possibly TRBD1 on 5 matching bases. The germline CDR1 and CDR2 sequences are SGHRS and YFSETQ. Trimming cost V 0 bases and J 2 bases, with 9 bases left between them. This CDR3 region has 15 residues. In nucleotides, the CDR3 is TGCGCCAGCAGCTTGGAGGGGCAGGGCAATCAGCCCCAGCATTTT. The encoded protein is CASSLEGQGNQPQHF.

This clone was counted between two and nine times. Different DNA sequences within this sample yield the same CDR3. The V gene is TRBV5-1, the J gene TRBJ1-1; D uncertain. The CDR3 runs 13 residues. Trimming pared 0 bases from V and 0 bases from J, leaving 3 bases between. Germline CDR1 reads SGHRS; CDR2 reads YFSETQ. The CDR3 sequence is CASSLEVNTEAFF. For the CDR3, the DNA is TGCGCCAGCAGCTTGGAGGTGAACACTGAAGCTTTCTTT.

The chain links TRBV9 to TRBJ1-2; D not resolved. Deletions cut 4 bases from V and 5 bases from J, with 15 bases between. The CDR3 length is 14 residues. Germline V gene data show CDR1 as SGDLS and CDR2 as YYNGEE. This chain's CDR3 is CASSTRTGTYGYTF. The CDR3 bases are TGTGCCAGCAGCACCCGGACCGGTACTTATGGCTACACCTTC.

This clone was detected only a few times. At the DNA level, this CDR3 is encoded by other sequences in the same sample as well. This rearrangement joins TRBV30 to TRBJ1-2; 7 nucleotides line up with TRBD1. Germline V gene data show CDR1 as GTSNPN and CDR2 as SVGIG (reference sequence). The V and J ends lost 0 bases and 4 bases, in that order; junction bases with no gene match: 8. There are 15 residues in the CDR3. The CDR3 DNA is TGTGCCTGGAGTGTTCTGTCTGGGACAGTCTATGGCTACACCTTC. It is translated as CAWSVLSGTVYGYTF.

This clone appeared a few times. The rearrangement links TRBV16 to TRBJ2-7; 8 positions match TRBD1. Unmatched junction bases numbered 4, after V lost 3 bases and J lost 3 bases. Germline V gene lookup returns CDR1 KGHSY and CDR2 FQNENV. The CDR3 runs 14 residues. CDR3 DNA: TGTGCCAGCAGCCATGACAGGGGCGGCTACGAGCAGTACTTC. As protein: CASSHDRGGYEQYF.

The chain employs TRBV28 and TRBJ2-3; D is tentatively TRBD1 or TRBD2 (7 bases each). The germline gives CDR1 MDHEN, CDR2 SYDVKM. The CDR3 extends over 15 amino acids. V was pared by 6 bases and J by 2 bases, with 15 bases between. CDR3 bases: TGTGCCAGCAGAACCGACAGGGACTACACAGATACGCAGTATTTT. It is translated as CASRTDRDYTDTQYF.

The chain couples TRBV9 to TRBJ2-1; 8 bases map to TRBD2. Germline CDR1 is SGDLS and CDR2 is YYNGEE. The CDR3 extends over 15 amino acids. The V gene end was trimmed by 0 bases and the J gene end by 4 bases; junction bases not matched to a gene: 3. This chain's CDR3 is CASSVAAGAYNEQFF. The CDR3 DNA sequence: TGTGCCAGCAGCGTAGCAGCGGGAGCGTACAATGAGCAGTTCTTC.

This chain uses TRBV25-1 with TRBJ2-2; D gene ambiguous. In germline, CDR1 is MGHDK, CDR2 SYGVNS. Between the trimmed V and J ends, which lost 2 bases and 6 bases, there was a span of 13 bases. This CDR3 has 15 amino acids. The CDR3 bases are TGTGCCAGCAGTGAACGGAGTTTTCGTGCCGGGGAGCTGTTTTTT. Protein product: CASSERSFRAGELFF.

The CDR3 loop reads CASIRGQGNTEAFF. In DNA form, the CDR3 reads TGTGCCAGTATAAGGGGGCAGGGGAACACTGAAGCTTTCTTT. This chain uses TRBV6-6 with TRBJ1-1; 7 positions agree with TRBD1. Germline-derived CDR1 and CDR2 are MNHNY and SVGAGI (reference sequence). This CDR3 is built from 14 residues. The junction had 8 bases not matched to a gene; V was cut back by 9 bases and J by 1 base.

This chain's CDR3 is CATSRELAGNTDTQYF. The CDR3 DNA reads as TGTGCCACCAGCAGAGAACTAGCGGGGAACACAGATACGCAGTATTTT. This rearrangement joins TRBV15 to TRBJ2-3; 10 nucleotides align to TRBD2. Trimming cost V 0 bases and J 2 bases; bases outside gene matches: 2. CDR1 and CDR2 (germline): LNHNV, YYDKDF (reference sequence). The CDR3 consists of 16 residues.

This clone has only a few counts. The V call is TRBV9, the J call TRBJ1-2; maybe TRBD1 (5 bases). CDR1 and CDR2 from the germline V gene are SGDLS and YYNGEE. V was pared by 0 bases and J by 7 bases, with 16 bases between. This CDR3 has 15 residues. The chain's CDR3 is CASSVVTVGAGGYTF. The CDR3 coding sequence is TGTGCCAGCAGCGTAGTGACTGTAGGGGCGGGTGGCTACACCTTC.

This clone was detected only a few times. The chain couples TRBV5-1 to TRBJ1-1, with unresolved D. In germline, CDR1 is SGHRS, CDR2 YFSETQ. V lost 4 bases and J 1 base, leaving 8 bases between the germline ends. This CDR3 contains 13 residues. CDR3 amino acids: CASSDQENTEAFF. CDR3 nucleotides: TGCGCCAGCAGCGACCAGGAGAACACTGAAGCTTTCTTT.

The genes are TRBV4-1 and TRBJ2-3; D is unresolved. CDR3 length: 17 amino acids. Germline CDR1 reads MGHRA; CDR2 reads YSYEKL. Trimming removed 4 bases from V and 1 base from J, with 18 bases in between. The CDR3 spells CASSLILVGGGTDTQYF. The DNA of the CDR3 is TGCGCCAGCAGCCTCATTCTTGTCGGTGGTGGCACAGATACGCAGTATTTT.

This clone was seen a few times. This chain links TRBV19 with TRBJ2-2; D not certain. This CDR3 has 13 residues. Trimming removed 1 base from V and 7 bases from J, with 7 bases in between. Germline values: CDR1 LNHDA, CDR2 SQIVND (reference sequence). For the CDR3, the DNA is TGTGCCAGTAGTATAGGGCTTGGCGGGGAGCTGTTTTTT. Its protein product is CASSIGLGGELFF.

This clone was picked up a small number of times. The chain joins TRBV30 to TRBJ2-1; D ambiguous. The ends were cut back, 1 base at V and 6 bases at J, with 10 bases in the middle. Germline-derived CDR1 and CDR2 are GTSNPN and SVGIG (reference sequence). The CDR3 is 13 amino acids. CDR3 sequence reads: CAWSGTGLNEQFF. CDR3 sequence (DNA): TGTGCCTGGAGTGGAACCGGGCTCAATGAGCAGTTCTTC.

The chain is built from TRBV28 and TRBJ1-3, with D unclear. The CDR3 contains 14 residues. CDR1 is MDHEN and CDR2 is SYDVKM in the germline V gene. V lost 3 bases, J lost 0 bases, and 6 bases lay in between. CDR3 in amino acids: CASSFLSSGNTIYF. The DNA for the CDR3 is TGTGCCAGCAGTTTTCTCAGCTCTGGAAACACCATATATTTT.